Reported below is one TCR beta chain. Sequenced by immunoSEQ multiplex PCR; TCRdb stores in-frame clones only, minus some. This sample has roughly 130,000 clones, with around 83% found just once. This CDR3 region has 15 residues. Germline V CDR1 and CDR2: MNHEY, SVGAGI. Deletions cut 2 bases from V and 0 bases from J, with 10 bases between. These data originate in a study of T cell responses to AZD1222 COVID-19 vaccine. As for the study in general: Second-dose intervals of approximately 4 or approximately 12 weeks were pooled.

The sequencing here drew on peripheral blood, taken on day 0 of AZD1222 vaccination. This rearrangement joins TRBV6-5 to TRBJ1-2; possibly TRBD1 for D (6 bases). This receptor was taken from an adult in good health. CDR3 residues: CASSYADRPNYGYTF. For the CDR3, the DNA is TGTGCCAGCAGTTACGCGGACAGACCTAACTATGGCTACACCTTC.